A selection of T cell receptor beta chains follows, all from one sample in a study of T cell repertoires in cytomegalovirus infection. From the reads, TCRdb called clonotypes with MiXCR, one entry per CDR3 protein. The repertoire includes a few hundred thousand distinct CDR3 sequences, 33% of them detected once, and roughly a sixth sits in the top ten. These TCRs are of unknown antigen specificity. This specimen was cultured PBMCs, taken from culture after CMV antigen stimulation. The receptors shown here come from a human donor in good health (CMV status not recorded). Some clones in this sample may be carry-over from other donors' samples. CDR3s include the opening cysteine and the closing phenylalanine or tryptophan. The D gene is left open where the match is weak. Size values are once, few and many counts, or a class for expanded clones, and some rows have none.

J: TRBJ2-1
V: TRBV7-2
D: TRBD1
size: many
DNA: TGTGCCAGCAGCTCTTCTATAGGACAGGGGGGCAATGAGCAGTTCTTC
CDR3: CASSSSIGQGGNEQFF

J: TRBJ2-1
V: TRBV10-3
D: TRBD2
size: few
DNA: TGTGCCATCAGTGTTGACGGGAGGGCCTACAATGAGCAGTTCTTC
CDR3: CAISVDGRAYNEQFF

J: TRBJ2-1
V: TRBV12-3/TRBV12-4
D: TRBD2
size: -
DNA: TGTGCCAGCAGTTTAGCGCTCGGCGGGAGTAGAGCTTCCGGCAATGAGCAGTTCTTC
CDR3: CASSLALGGSRASGNEQFF

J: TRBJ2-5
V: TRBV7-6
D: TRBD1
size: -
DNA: TGTGCCAGCAGCTACCAGGGGGCGAGGGAGACCCAGTACTTC
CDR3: CASSYQGARETQYF

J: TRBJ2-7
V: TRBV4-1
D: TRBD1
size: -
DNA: TGCGCCAGCAGCCAAATACAGGGGGCGGGGTACGAGCAGTACTTC
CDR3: CASSQIQGAGYEQYF

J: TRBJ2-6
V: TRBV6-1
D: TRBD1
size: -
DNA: TGTGCCAGCAGTGAGTCGCTGGACAGGGGGCGCGCTGGGGCCAACGTCCTGACTTTC
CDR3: CASSESLDRGRAGANVLTF

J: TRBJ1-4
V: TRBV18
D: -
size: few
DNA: TGTGCCAGCTCACCATTAGCAGGGGAGGTTGAAAAACTGTTTTTT
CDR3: CASSPLAGEVEKLFF

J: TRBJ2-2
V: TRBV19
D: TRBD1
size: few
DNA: TGTGCCAGTAGTATAGATCACGTCTTTGGGACAGCGAACACCGGGGAGCTGTTTTTT
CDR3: CASSIDHVFGTANTGELFF

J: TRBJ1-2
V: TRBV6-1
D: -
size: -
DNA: TGTGCCAGCAGTTACTCGCCAGGCCTGAACTATGGCTACACCTTC
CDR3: CASSYSPGLNYGYTF

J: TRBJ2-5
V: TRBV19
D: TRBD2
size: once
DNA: TGTGCCAGTAGTATAGATTCCTCCGGGACTAGCGGGAGGTCCGGCGTGGAGACCCAGTACTTC
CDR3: CASSIDSSGTSGRSGVETQYF

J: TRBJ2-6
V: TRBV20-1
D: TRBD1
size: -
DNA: TGCAGTGCTAGATACCGGGACAGGGCCGAGGGGTCTGGGGCCAACGTCCTGACTTTC
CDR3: CSARYRDRAEGSGANVLTF

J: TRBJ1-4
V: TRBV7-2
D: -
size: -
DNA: TGTGCCAGCAGCTTAGATCCGGGGCCAAATGAAAAACTGTTTTTT
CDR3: CASSLDPGPNEKLFF

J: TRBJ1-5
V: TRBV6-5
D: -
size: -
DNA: TGTGCCAGCAGTGGCGGACCCCAAGATCAGCCCCAGCATTTT
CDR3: CASSGGPQDQPQHF

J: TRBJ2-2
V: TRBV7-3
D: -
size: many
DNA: TGTGCCAGCAGCCTAGGGCAGGCCACCGGGGAGCTGTTTTTT
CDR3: CASSLGQATGELFF

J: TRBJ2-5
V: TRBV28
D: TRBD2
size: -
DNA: TGTGCCAGCACCCCAAGGGGAGGGAGGTGGGAGACCCAGTACTTC
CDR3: CASTPRGGRWETQYF

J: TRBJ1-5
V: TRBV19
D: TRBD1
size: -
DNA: TGTGCCAGTAGTATTAACAGGGGGATCGATCAGCCCCAGCATTTT
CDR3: CASSINRGIDQPQHF

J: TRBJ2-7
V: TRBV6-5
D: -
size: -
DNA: TGTGCCAGCAGTGCCATGGCCTCCTACGAGCAGTACTTC
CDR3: CASSAMASYEQYF

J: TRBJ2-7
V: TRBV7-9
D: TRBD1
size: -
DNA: TGTGCCAGCAGCCCGAGACAGGGGGAGGCTCTCGAGCAGTACTTC
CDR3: CASSPRQGEALEQYF

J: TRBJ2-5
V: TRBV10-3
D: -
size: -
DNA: TGTGCCATCAGTGAGTCGGGGACTGAGCAAGAGACCCAGTACTTC
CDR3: CAISESGTEQETQYF

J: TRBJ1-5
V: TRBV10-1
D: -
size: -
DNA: TGCGCCAGCAGTTCAGGGGTAGGGCAGCCCCAGCATTTT
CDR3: CASSSGVGQPQHF

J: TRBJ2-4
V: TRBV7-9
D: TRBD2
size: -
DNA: TGTGCCAGCAGCCGAGATAGCGGGAGCGGCATTCAGTACTTC
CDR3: CASSRDSGSGIQYF

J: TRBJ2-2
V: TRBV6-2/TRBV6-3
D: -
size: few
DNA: TGTGCCAGCACCATACGGACTCCCGGGGAGCTGTTTTTT
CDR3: CASTIRTPGELFF

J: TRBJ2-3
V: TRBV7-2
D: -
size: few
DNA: TGTGCCAGCAGGGGCGGACTCCCCACAGATACGCAGTATTTT
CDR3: CASRGGLPTDTQYF

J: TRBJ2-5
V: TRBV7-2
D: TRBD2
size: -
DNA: TGTGCCAGCAGCTTGACGCGGGAGTTCGGAGAGACCCAGTACTTC
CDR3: CASSLTREFGETQYF

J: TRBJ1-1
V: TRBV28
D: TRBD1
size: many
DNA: TGTGCCAGCAGTCTCTTAAGCGGCAGGGGGCCGGCTTTCTTT
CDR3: CASSLLSGRGPAFF

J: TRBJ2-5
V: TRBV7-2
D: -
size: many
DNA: TGTGCCAGCAGTCCAGCTAGGGCGCAAGAGACCCAGTACTTC
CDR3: CASSPARAQETQYF

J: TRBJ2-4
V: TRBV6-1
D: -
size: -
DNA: TGTGCCAGCAGTGACAGGGTCGTTTCGTACTTC
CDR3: CASSDRVVSYF

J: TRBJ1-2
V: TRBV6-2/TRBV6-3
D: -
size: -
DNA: TGTGCCAGCAGTTACCCACCGACCACAACCACGGGCTACACCTTC
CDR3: CASSYPPTTTTGYTF

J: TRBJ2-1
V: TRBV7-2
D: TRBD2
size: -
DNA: TGTGCCACTAGCGGGAGGGCCGGGAATGAGCAGTTCTTC
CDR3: CATSGRAGNEQFF

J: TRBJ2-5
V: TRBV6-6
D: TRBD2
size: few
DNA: TGTGCCAGCAGTGACGGGAGGTGGCGGGAGGGGCTTGAGACCCAGTACTTC
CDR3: CASSDGRWREGLETQYF

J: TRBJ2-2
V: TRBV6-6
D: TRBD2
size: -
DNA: TGTGCCAGCAGTTACGGACTAGTTGTCGGGGAGCTGTTTTTT
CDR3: CASSYGLVVGELFF

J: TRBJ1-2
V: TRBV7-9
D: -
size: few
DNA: TGTGCCAGCAGTTCCTACCAATCCGGGACGGCGGGCTACACCTTC
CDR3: CASSSYQSGTAGYTF

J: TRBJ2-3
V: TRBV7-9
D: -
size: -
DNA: TGTGCCAGCAGCTTCGAACGAGTCACAGATACGCAGTATTTT
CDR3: CASSFERVTDTQYF

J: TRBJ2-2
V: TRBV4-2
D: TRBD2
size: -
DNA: TGTGCCAGCAGCCAAGATGCGGGGGGCACCACCGGGGAGCTGTTTTTT
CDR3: CASSQDAGGTTGELFF

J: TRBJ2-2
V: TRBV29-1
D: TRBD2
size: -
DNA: TGCAGCGTTGAAGGGGCTAGCGGGATGGGAACCGGGGAGCTGTTTTTT
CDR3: CSVEGASGMGTGELFF

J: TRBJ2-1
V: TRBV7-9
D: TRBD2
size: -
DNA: TGTGCCAGCAGCTGGCTAGCGGGAGTTGGAGAGCAGTTCTTC
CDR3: CASSWLAGVGEQFF

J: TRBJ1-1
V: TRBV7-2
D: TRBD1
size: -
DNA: TGTGCCAGCAGCCAGGGGGACATACAGGGCCCCAGCACTGAAGCTTTCTTT
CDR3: CASSQGDIQGPSTEAFF

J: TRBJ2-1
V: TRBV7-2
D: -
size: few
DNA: TGTGCCAGCAGCCGAGGACAGTTTCCCTCGGATGAGCAGTTCTTC
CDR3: CASSRGQFPSDEQFF

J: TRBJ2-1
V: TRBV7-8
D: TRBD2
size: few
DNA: TGTGCCAGCAGCTGGCGGGGGTACAATGAGCAGTTCTTC
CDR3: CASSWRGYNEQFF

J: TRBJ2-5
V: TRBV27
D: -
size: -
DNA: TGTGCCAGCAGGCTCCAACTACAAGAGACCCAGTACTTC
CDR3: CASRLQLQETQYF

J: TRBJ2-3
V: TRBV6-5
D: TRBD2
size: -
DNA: TGTGCCAGCAGTTACTTGGGACTAGCGGGAGGAAGGACAGATACGCAGTATTTT
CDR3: CASSYLGLAGGRTDTQYF

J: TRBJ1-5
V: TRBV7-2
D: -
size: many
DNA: TGTGCCAGCAGCTTAGAGGGGGGGAGGCAGCCCCAGCATTTT
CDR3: CASSLEGGRQPQHF

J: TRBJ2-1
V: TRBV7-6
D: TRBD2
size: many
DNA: TGTGCCAGCACCCCCATCGGGAGCGGGAGTTTTAATGAGCAGTTCTTC
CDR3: CASTPIGSGSFNEQFF

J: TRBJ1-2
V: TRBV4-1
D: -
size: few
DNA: TGCGCCAGCAGCCAAGAGACCCCCCAATATAACTATGGCTACACCTTC
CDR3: CASSQETPQYNYGYTF

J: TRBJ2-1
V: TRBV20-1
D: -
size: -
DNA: TGCAGTGCTAGAGGCAGGTACAATGAGCAGTTCTTC
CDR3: CSARGRYNEQFF

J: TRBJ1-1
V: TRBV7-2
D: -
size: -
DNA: TGTGCCAGCAGTTCCAGTGGAAGCACTGAAGCTTACTTT
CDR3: CASSSSGSTEAYF

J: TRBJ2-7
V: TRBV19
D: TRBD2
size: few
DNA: TGTGCCAGTAGACTAGCGGGAGGTAACTACGAGCAGTACTTC
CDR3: CASRLAGGNYEQYF

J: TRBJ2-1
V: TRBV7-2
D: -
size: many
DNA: TGTGCCAGCAGCTCGCACTACAATGAGCAGTTCTTC
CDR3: CASSSHYNEQFF